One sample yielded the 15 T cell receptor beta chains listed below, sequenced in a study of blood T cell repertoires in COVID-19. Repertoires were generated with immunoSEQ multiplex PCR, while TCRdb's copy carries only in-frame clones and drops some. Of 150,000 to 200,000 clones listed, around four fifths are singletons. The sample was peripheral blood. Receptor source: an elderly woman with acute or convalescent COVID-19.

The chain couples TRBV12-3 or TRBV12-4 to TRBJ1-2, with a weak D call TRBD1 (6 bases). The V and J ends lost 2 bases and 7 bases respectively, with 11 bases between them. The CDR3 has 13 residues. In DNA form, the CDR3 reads TGTGCCAGCAGTTTATTAGGGGGAGCTGGCTACACCTTC. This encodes CASSLLGGAGYTF.

DNA for the CDR3: TGTGCCAGCAGCCATAACAGGGAGGGTTTTCAAGAGACCCAGTACTTC. Translated: CASSHNREGFQETQYF. The V gene is TRBV3-1 (or the pseudogene TRBV3-2), the J gene TRBJ2-5; tentatively, D is TRBD2 (7 bases). Germline V CDR1 and CDR2: LGHDT, YNNKEL (reference sequence). V shed 3 bases and J shed 2 bases, with 16 bases lying between them. The CDR3 loop spans 16 amino acids.

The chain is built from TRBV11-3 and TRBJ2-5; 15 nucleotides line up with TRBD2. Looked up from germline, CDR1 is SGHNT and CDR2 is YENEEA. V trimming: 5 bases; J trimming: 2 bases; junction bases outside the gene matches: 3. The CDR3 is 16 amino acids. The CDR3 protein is CASSQGLAGGQETQYF. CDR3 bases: TGTGCCAGCAGCCAGGGACTAGCGGGGGGACAAGAGACCCAGTACTTC.

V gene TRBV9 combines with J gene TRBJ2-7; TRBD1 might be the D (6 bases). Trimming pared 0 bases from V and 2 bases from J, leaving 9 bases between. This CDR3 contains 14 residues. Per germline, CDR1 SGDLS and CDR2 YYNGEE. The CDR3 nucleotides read TGTGCCAGCAGCGTAGGTGCAGGGGCCTACGAGCAGTACTTC. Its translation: CASSVGAGAYEQYF.

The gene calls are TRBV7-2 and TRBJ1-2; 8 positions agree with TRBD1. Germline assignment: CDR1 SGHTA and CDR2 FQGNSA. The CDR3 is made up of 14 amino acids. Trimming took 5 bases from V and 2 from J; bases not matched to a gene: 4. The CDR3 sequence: CASSGNRGNYGYTF. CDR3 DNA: TGTGCCAGCAGCGGCAACAGGGGGAACTATGGCTACACCTTC.

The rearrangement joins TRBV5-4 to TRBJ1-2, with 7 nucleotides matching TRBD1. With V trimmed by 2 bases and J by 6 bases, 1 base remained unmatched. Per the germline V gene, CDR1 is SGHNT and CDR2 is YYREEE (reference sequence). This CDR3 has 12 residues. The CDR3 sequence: CASSFDRDGYTF. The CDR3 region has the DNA TGTGCCAGCAGCTTCGACAGGGATGGCTACACCTTC.

The CDR3 reads CSVERVGSQQFF. As DNA, the CDR3 is TGCAGCGTTGAACGGGTCGGTAGCCAGCAGTTCTTC. The chain combines TRBV29-1 with TRBJ2-1; D not resolved. The CDR3 loop spans 12 amino acids. The germline V gene encodes CDR1 SQVTM and CDR2 ANQGSEA. The V end was cut by 2 bases, the J end by 11 bases, with 13 bases between.

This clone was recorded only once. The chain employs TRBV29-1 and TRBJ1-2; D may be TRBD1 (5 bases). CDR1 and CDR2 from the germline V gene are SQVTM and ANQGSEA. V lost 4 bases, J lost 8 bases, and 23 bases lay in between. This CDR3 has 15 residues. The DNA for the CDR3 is TGCAGCGTTGTTAAACAGCGTGGGGCCCTGGGGGGCTACACCTTC. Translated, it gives CSVVKQRGALGGYTF.

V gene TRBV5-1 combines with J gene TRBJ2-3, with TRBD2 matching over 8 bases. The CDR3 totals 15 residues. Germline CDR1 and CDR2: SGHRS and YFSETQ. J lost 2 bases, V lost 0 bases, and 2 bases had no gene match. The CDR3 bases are TGCGCCAGCAGCTTGGGAGCGGGAGTCACAGATACGCAGTATTTT. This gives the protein CASSLGAGVTDTQYF.

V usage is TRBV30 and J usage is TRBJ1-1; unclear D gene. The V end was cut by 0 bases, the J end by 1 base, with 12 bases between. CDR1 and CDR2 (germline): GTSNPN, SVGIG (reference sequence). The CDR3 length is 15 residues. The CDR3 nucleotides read TGTGCCTGGAGTGTATGGGCGGGCGGGAACACTGAAGCTTTCTTT. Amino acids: CAWSVWAGGNTEAFF. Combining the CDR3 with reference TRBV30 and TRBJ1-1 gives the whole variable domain SQTIHQWPATLVQPVGSPLSLECTVEGTSNPNLYWYRQAAGRGLQLLFYSVGIGQISSEVPQNLSASRPQDRQFILSSKKLLLSDSGFYLCAWSVWAGGNTEAFFGQGTRLTVV.

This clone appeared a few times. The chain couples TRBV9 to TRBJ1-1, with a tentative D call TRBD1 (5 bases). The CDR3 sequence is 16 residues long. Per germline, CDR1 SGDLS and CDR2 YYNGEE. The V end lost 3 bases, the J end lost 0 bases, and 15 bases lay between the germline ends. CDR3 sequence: CASSAGGSDMNTEAFF. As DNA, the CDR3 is TGTGCCAGCAGCGCCGGGGGATCTGACATGAACACTGAAGCTTTCTTT.

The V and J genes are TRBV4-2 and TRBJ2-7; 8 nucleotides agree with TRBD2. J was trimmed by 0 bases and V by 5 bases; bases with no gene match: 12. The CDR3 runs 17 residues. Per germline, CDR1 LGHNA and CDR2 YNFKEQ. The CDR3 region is CASSYGGGRLSSYEQYF. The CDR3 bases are TGTGCCAGCAGCTACGGGGGCGGGAGGCTATCCTCCTACGAGCAGTACTTC.

CDR3 nucleotide sequence: TGTGCCAGTGGCCCTGGACAGGCAGTCTTGCTTAACTATGGCTACACCTTC. This codes for CASGPGQAVLLNYGYTF. The V call is TRBV19, the J call TRBJ1-2; 7 bases line up with TRBD1. CDR3 length: 17 amino acids. J lost 1 base, V lost 8 bases, and 16 bases had no gene match. The germline gives CDR1 LNHDA, CDR2 SQIVND (reference sequence).

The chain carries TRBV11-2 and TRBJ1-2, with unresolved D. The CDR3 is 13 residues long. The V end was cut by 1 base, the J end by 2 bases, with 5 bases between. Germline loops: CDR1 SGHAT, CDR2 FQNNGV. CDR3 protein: CASSLAQNYGYTF. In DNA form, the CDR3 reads TGTGCCAGCAGCTTAGCCCAGAACTATGGCTACACCTTC.

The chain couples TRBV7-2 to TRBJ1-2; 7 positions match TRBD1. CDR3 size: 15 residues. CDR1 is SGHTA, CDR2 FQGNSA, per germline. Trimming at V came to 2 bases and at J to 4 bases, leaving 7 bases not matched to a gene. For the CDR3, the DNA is TGTGCCAGCAGCTTACCCAAGACAGGGAGCTATGGCTACACCTTC. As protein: CASSLPKTGSYGYTF.